The clone carrying this TCR beta chain is judged medium-sized. MiXCR, run by TCRdb on the PCR reads, gives a single entry per CDR3 protein. Here the sample spans fewer than 45,000 distinct CDR3 sequences, approximately 24% being singletons. These data are taken from a study of molecular identifiers for immune sequencing clone quantification. Sequencing was performed on naive CD8+ T cells from blood, with Jurkat cell RNA spiked in. As to subset: FACS-sorted CD8+CD4-CCR7+CD45RA+ naive T cells. This receptor was taken from a human donor in good health. Some libraries in this study had Jurkat cell RNA spiked in.

CDR3 in DNA: TGTGCCAGCAGCTTGTCCGACTCCACAGATACGCAGTATTTT. Translated: CASSLSDSTDTQYF. The chain has TRBV5-6 and TRBJ2-3; D gene unclear. Germline loops: CDR1 SGHDT, CDR2 YYEEEE. Between the trimmed V and J ends, which lost 1 base and 2 bases, there was a span of 8 bases. The CDR3 is 14 residues long.